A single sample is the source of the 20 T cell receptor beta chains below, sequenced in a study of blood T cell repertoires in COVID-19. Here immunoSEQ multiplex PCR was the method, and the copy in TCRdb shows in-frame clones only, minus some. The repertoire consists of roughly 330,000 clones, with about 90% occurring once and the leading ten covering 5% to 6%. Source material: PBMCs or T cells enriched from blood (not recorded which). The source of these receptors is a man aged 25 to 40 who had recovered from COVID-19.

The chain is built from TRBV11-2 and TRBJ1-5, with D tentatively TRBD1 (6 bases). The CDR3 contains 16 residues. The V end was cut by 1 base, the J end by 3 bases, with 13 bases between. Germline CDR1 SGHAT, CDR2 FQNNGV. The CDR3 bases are TGTGCCAGCAGCTTAGGTGGACAGCTCTACAATCAGCCCCAGCATTTT. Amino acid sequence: CASSLGGQLYNQPQHF.

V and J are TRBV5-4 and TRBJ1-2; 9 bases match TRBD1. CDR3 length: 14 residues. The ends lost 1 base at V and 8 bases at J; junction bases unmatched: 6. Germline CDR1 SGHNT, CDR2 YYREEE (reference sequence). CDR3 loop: CASSLMGQGEGYTF. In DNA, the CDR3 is TGTGCCAGCAGCTTGATGGGACAGGGTGAAGGCTACACCTTC.

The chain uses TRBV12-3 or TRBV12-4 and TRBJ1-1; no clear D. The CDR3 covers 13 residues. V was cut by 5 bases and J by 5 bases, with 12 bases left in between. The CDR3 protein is CASSRQRWTEAFF. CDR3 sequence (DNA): TGTGCCAGCAGTAGACAAAGATGGACTGAAGCTTTCTTT.

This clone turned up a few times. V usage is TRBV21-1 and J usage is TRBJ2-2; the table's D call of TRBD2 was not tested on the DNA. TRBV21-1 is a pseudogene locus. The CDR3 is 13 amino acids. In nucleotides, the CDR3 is TGTGCCAGCAGCGCCCGAGCGGGCGGGGAGCTGTTTTTT. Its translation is CASSARAGGELFF.

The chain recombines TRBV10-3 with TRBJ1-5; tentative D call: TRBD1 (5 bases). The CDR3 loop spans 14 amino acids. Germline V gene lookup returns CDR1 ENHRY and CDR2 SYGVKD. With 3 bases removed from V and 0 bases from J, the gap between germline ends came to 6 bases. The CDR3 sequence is CAISDRVSNQPQHF. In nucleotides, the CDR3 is TGTGCCATCAGTGACAGGGTTAGCAATCAGCCCCAGCATTTT.

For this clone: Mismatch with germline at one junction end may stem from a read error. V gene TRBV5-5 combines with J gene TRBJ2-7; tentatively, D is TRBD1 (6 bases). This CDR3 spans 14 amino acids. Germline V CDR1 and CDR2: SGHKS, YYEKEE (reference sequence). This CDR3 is CASRRADSSHEQYF. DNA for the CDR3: TGTGCCAGCAGGCGCGCGGACAGCTCCCACGAGCAGTACTTC. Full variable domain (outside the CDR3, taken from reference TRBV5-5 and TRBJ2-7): DAGVTQSPTHLIKTRGQQVTLRCSPISGHKSVSWYQQVLGQGPQFIFQYYEKEERGRGNFPDRFSARQFPNYSSELNVNALLLGDSALYLCASRRADSSHEQYFGPGTRLTVT.

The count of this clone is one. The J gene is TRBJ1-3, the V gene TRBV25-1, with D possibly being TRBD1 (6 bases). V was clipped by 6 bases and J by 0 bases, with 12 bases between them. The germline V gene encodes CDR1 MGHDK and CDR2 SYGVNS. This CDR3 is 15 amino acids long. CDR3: CASRDDRNSGNTIYF. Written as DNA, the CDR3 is TGTGCCAGCAGGGATGACAGGAACTCTGGAAACACCATATATTTT.

CDR3 protein: CASSYPGQGLSYEQYF. As DNA, the CDR3 is TGTGCCAGCAGTTACCCCGGACAGGGGCTTTCCTACGAGCAGTACTTC. V is TRBV6-7 and J is TRBJ2-7, with 9 bases lining up with TRBD1. TRBV6-7 is an ORF for which the function is uncertain. The CDR3 totals 16 residues. The J segment lost 1 base and the V segment lost 2 bases, leaving 6 bases of the junction unmatched.

In DNA form, the CDR3 reads TGCGCCAGCAGCCTTCCCGGAGCTAGCGAAGAGACCCAGTACTTC. It encodes CASSLPGASEETQYF. The rearrangement links TRBV4-1 to TRBJ2-5; possible D gene TRBD2, 6 bases. Per the germline V gene, CDR1 is MGHRA and CDR2 is YSYEKL. This CDR3 region has 15 residues. V dropped 4 bases and J dropped 3 bases, with 15 bases sitting between them.

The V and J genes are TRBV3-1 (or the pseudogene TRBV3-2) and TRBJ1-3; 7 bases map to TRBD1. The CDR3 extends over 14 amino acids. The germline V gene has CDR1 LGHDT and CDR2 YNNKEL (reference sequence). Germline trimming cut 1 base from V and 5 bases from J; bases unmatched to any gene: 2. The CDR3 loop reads CASSQGQGRNTIYF. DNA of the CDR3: TGTGCCAGCAGCCAAGGACAGGGCAGAAACACCATATATTTT.

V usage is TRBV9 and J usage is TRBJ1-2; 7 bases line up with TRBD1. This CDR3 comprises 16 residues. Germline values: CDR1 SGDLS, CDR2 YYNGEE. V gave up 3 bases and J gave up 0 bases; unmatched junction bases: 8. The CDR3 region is CASSASDRVANYGYTF. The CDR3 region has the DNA TGTGCCAGCAGCGCATCCGACAGGGTCGCTAACTATGGCTACACCTTC.

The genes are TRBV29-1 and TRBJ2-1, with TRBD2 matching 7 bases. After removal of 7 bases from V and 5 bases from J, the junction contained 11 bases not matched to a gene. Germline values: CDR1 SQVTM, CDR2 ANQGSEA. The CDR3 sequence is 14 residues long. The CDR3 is CSAKPGLYNNEQFF. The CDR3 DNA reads TGCAGCGCTAAACCGGGACTATATAACAATGAGCAGTTCTTC.

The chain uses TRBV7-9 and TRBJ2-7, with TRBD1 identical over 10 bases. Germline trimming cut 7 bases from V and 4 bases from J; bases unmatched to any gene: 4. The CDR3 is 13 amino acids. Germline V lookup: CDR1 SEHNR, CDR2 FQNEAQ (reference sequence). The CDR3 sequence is CASNGDRGYEQYF. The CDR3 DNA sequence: TGTGCCAGCAATGGGGACAGGGGTTACGAGCAGTACTTC. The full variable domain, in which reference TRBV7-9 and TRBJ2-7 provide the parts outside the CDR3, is DTGVSQNPRHKITKRGQNVTFRCDPISEHNRLYWYRQTLGQGPEFLTYFQNEAQLEKSRLLSDRFSAERPKGSFSTLEIQRTEQGDSAMYLCASNGDRGYEQYFGPGTRLTVT.

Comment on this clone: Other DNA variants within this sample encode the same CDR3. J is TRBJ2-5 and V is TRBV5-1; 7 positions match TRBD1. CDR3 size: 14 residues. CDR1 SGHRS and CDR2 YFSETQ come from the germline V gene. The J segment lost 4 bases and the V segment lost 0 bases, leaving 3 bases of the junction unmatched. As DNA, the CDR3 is TGCGCCAGCAGCTTGGGACAGGGTGGAGAGACCCAGTACTTC. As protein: CASSLGQGGETQYF.

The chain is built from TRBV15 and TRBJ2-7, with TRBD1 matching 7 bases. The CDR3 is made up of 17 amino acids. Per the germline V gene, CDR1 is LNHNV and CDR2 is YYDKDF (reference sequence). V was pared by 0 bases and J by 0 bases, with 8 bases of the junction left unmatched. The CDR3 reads CATSRDPVQGHSYEQYF. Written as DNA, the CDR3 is TGTGCCACCAGCAGAGATCCGGTACAGGGGCACTCCTACGAGCAGTACTTC.

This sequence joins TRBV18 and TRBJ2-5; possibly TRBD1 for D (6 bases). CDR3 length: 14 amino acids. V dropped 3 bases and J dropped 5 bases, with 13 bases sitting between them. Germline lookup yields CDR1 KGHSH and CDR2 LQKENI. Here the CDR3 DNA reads TGTGCCAGCTCACCCAGCAGGGGCGAGGAGACCCAGTACTTC. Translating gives CASSPSRGEETQYF.

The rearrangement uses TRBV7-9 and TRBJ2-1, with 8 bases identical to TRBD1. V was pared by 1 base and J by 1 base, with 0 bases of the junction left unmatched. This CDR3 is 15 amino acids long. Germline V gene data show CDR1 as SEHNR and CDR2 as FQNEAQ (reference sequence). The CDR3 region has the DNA TGTGCCAGCAGCTTAGGGACAGGGTCCTACAATGAGCAGTTCTTC. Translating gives CASSLGTGSYNEQFF.

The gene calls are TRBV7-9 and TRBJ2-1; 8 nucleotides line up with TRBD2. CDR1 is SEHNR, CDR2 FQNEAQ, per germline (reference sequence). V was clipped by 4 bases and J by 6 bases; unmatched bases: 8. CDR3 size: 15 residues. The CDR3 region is CASSSRGGWPNEQFF. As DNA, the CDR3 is TGTGCCAGCAGCTCCCGGGGGGGGTGGCCCAATGAGCAGTTCTTC.

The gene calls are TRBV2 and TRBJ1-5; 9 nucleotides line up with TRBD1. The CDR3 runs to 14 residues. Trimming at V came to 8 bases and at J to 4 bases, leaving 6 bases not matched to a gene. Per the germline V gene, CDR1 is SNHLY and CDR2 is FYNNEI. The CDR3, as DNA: TGTGCCAGCCAGCAGACAGGGGGAAATCAGCCCCAGCATTTT. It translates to CASQQTGGNQPQHF.

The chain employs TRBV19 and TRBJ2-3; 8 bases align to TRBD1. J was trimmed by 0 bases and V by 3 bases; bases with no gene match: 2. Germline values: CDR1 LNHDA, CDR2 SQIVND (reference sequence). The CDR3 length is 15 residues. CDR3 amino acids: CASSIRTGSTDTQYF. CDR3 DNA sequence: TGTGCCAGTAGTATTAGGACAGGGAGCACAGATACGCAGTATTTT.